The 18 T cell receptor beta chains given below trace back to one sample, sequenced in a study of blood T cells in healthy people across ages. The authors ran a second PCR of roughly 6 to 12 cycles using a sample-barcoded 5' primer and a J-beta primer mix. Each CDR3 protein is one row after TCRdb ran MiXCR on the 5' RACE reads. The sample has about 1.7 million distinct CDR3 sequences, roughly 28% seen once. The specimen was blood. These receptors were taken from a woman aged 25 to 39 in good health.

Regarding this clonotype: The junction shows a germline mismatch at one end, possibly a read error. CDR3 loop: CASSLQGDFTNAEAFF. CDR3 nucleotide sequence: TGCGCCAGCAGCTTACAGGGGGACTTTACGAACGCTGAAGCTTTCTTT. The chain joins TRBV5-1 to TRBJ1-1; 8 bases are shared with TRBD1. The CDR3 spans 16 residues. The germline V gene has CDR1 SGHRS and CDR2 YFSETQ.

The table lists this clonotype with many counts. The chain links TRBV29-1 to TRBJ2-7; D might be TRBD2 (7 bases). This CDR3 is 15 amino acids long. Germline lookup yields CDR1 SQVTM and CDR2 ANQGSEA. The V and J ends lost 6 bases and 4 bases respectively, with 22 bases between them. Here the CDR3 reads CSVLGSGRGGYEQYF. CDR3 DNA sequence: TGCAGCGTCCTTGGGAGTGGCAGGGGAGGGTACGAGCAGTACTTC.

Comment on this clonotype: This may be a read error, as it is one base from a much larger clone. This chain connects TRBV12-3 or TRBV12-4 to TRBJ2-3; D is undetermined. The CDR3 extends over 13 amino acids. CDR3 in DNA: TGTGCCAGCACGGCACTTGGGATGGATACGCGGTATTTT. It encodes CASTALGMDTRYF.

The V gene is TRBV6-5, the J gene TRBJ2-7; TRBD1 agrees at 8 bases. The CDR3 has 15 residues. Germline V gene lookup returns CDR1 MNHEY and CDR2 SVGAGI. V lost 6 bases, J lost 2 bases, and 9 bases stayed unmatched. For the CDR3, the DNA is TGTGCCAGCAGACGTCCAGGGGGCGCGCCCTACGAGCAGTACTTC. It is translated as CASRRPGGAPYEQYF.

Comments on this clonotype: A much larger clone differs by one base, so this may be a read error. This chain links TRBV29-1 with TRBJ2-1; 9 nucleotides align to TRBD1. The ends lost 8 bases at V and 6 bases at J; junction bases unmatched: 11. The CDR3 has 14 amino acids. The V gene's germline CDR1 is SQVTM and CDR2 ANQGSEA. CDR3 in DNA: TGCAGCAGCGGCACAGGGGGCCCCTGCAATGAGCAGTTCTTC. The encoded protein is CSSGTGGPCNEQFF.

The chain employs TRBV11-2 and TRBJ2-3, with TRBD1 matching 8 bases. Trimming cost V 4 bases and J 1 base; bases outside gene matches: 7. Germline CDR1 and CDR2: SGHAT and FQNNGV. This CDR3 spans 16 amino acids. The CDR3 region has the DNA TGTGCCAGCAGCTCGAGCCAGGGGGCTGGCACAGATACGCAGTATTTT. It translates to CASSSSQGAGTDTQYF. The full variable domain, rest sourced from reference TRBV11-2 and TRBJ2-3, is EAGVAQSPRYKIIEKRQSVAFWCNPISGHATLYWYQQILGQGPKLLIQFQNNGVVDDSQLPKDRFSAERLKGVDSTLKIQPAKLEDSAVYLCASSSSQGAGTDTQYFGPGTRLTVL.

This clonotype was counted a few times. The V call is TRBV4-3, the J call TRBJ1-2; TRBD1 might be the D (6 bases). The germline V and J ends were trimmed by 0 bases and 4 bases, with 18 bases remaining between them. There are 17 residues in the CDR3. CDR1 and CDR2 from the germline V gene are LGHNA and YSLEER. The CDR3 DNA reads as TGCGCCAGCAGCCAAGATGACAGCCGGGGGGCCGGCTATGGCTACACCTTC. Translated: CASSQDDSRGAGYGYTF.

This clonotype was seen more than once but under ten times. The J gene is TRBJ2-1, the V gene TRBV7-2; D call uncertain. Germline-derived CDR1 and CDR2 are SGHTA and FQGNSA. This CDR3 is built from 12 residues. Trimming shortened V by 5 bases and J by 9 bases, and 11 bases separated the two germline ends. The DNA of the CDR3 is TGTGCCAGCAGCCGTGTACAGTTTGAGCAGTTCTTC. Amino acid sequence: CASSRVQFEQFF.

This clonotype turned up a few times. V is TRBV20-1 and J is TRBJ2-7, with a weak D call TRBD1 (6 bases). Trimming took 0 bases from V and 6 from J, leaving 12 bases between them. Looked up from germline, CDR1 is DFQATT and CDR2 is SNEGSKA (reference sequence). This CDR3 is 13 amino acids long. The CDR3 bases are TGCAGTGCTAGAGATCCACAGGGTGCCGAGCAGTACTTC. Its translation: CSARDPQGAEQYF.

V gene TRBV7-2 combines with J gene TRBJ1-2; D remains unclear. The germline gives CDR1 SGHTA, CDR2 FQGNSA. Trimming removed 4 bases from V and 6 bases from J, with 9 bases in between. The CDR3 consists of 12 residues. CDR3 DNA sequence: TGTGCCAGCAGCTGGCGTAGGGATGGCTACACCTTC. This sequence encodes CASSWRRDGYTF.

The gene calls are TRBV19 and TRBJ2-7; D might be TRBD1 or TRBD2, each matching 5 bases. The CDR3 consists of 13 residues. V was cut by 3 bases and J by 9 bases, with 15 bases left in between. The germline gives CDR1 LNHDA, CDR2 SQIVND (reference sequence). Here the CDR3 reads CASSMGPPVGQYF. In DNA, the CDR3 is TGTGCCAGTAGTATGGGACCGCCGGTCGGGCAGTACTTC. The complete variable domain, with remaining parts taken from reference TRBV19 and TRBJ2-7, reads DGGITQSPKYLFRKEGQNVTLSCEQNLNHDAMYWYRQDPGQGLRLIYYSQIVNDFQKGDIAEGYSVSREKKESFPLTVTSAQKNPTAFYLCASSMGPPVGQYFGPGTRLTVT.

There are many counts of this clonotype. The rearrangement joins TRBV12-3 or TRBV12-4 to TRBJ1-2; no clear D. The CDR3 length is 14 residues. The V end was cut by 10 bases, the J end by 2 bases, with 17 bases between. The DNA of the CDR3 is TGTGCCACCGAGATTCTTGGGATGAACTATGGCTACACCTTC. Translated, it gives CATEILGMNYGYTF.

This clonotype occurred a few times. The gene calls are TRBV7-8 and TRBJ2-7; TRBD1 matches at 7 bases. The CDR3 sequence is 13 residues long. Unmatched junction bases numbered 3, after V lost 3 bases and J lost 4 bases. Germline lookup yields CDR1 SGHVS and CDR2 FQNEAQ. CDR3 coding DNA: TGTGCCAGCAGCTTTCCGGACAGGTACGAGCAGTACTTC. Its protein is CASSFPDRYEQYF.

CDR3 protein: CASSLEGKSPVPGELFF. The DNA for the CDR3 is TGCGCCAGCAGCTTGGAGGGAAAAAGTCCGGTCCCCGGGGAGCTGTTTTTT. This chain uses TRBV5-1 with TRBJ2-2; D gene uncertain. The CDR3 has 17 residues. CDR1 and CDR2 (germline): SGHRS, YFSETQ. Trimming shortened V by 0 bases and J by 6 bases, and 18 bases separated the two germline ends.

For the CDR3, the DNA is TGTGCCAGCAGCCCCCGGATGGCGGGGGCCACTACAGAGCAGTTCTTC. Translated: CASSPRMAGATTEQFF. The rearrangement joins TRBV7-3 to TRBJ2-1; a weak D match, TRBD2 (7 bases). CDR3 length: 16 residues. CDR1 is SGHTA and CDR2 is FQGTGA in the germline V gene. Trimming cost V 5 bases and J 10 bases, with 24 bases left between them.

In the case of this clonotype: A much bigger clone sits one base away, suggesting this may be a read error. The J gene is TRBJ2-1, the V gene TRBV7-3, with a weak D call TRBD2 (5 bases). Gene TRBJ2-7 matches the end of the DNA better, so the J call may be wrong. This CDR3 region has 15 residues. The V gene's germline CDR1 is SGHTA and CDR2 FQGTGA. CDR3 loop: CASSSYNGIYNEQYF. CDR3 DNA: TGTGCCAGCAGCTCCTACAACGGGATTTACAATGAGCAGTACTTC.

V and J are TRBV29-1 and TRBJ2-3; a weak D match, TRBD1 (5 bases). This CDR3 has 15 residues. With 0 bases removed from V and 2 bases from J, the gap between germline ends came to 12 bases. Germline assignment: CDR1 SQVTM and CDR2 ANQGSEA. This CDR3 reads CSVEDREQVTDTQYF. The CDR3 nucleotides are TGCAGCGTTGAAGATAGGGAACAGGTCACAGATACGCAGTATTTT.

The chain is built from TRBV7-3 and TRBJ2-5, with a weak D call TRBD2 (6 bases). The germline V gene has CDR1 SGHTA and CDR2 FQGTGA. The CDR3 is made up of 13 amino acids. Trimming took off 8 bases at V and 2 bases at J, with 12 bases between the two ends. CDR3 in DNA: TGTGCCAGCGCCACGGAGGGGCAAGAGACCCAGTACTTC. Its protein is CASATEGQETQYF.